This TCR beta chain was captured by sequencing in a study of T cell responses to AZD1222 COVID-19 vaccine. The repertoire was sequenced with immunoSEQ multiplex PCR; TCRdb's copy has only in-frame clones and lacks some. The sample lists 150,000 to 200,000 clones, roughly nine tenths occurring once. General study findings and limits: Repertoires were collected only later (after the peak T cell response had occurred).

About this clone itself: Its specificity is not known.

Germline trimming cut 3 bases from V and 7 bases from J; bases unmatched to any gene: 6. The CDR3 has 14 residues. Germline loops: CDR1 MDHEN, CDR2 SYDVKM. Source: peripheral blood, taken on day 0 of AZD1222 vaccination. This sequence joins TRBV28 and TRBJ1-2; 9 bases fit TRBD1. This sequence was found in an adult in good health. CDR3 amino acids: CASSFRDRVFGYTF. CDR3 bases: TGTGCCAGCAGTTTCCGGGACAGGGTGTTTGGCTACACCTTC.